A selection of T cell receptor beta chains follows, all from one sample in a study of T cell responses to AZD1222 COVID-19 vaccine. TCRdb's copy holds only in-frame clones and misses some; the assay was immunoSEQ multiplex PCR. The profile shows approximately 180,000 clones, just under 90% of them singletons. This specimen consisted of peripheral blood, obtained 28 days after the second dose of the MenACWY control vaccine. These receptor sequences come from an adult who received the MenACWY meningococcal vaccine as a control. CDR3s include the opening cysteine and the closing phenylalanine or tryptophan. The D gene is left open where the match is weak. The size entry is marked missing in some rows and otherwise reads once, few, many or a size class.

>.|TRBV28|TRBJ1-2|.
TGTGCCAGCAGTTCCCCTCCCAGGGGTAGCTATGGCTACACCTTC
CASSSPPRGSYGYTF
>TRBD2|TRBV9|TRBJ2-1|.
TGTGCCAGCAGCCCCCGGGCTAGCGGCGAGCAGTTCTTC
CASSPRASGEQFF
>.|TRBV7-3|TRBJ2-2|.
TGTGCCAGCAGCGCATCGGGACCGCGCACCGGGGAGCTGTTTTTT
CASSASGPRTGELFF
>TRBD1|TRBV5-4|TRBJ1-3|.
TGTGCCAGCAGCCAGAACAGGGGCGGATGGAACACCATATATTTT
CASSQNRGGWNTIYF
>TRBD1|TRBV6-4|TRBJ2-3|.
TGTGCCAGCAGTCCACAGGGGGCCGGCACAGATACGCAGTATTTT
CASSPQGAGTDTQYF
>.|TRBV28|TRBJ1-6|.
TGTGCCAGCAGTTTGCTACTCCGAGGAGATTCACCCCTCCACTTT
CASSLLLRGDSPLHF
>.|TRBV7-9|TRBJ2-2|.
TGTGCCAGCAGCGCTACGCTAGCCGGGGAGCTGTTTTTT
CASSATLAGELFF
>.|TRBV6-5|TRBJ2-3|.
TGTGCCAGCAGTTCCCCCGGGGGGCTTAGGACAGATACGCAGTATTTT
CASSSPGGLRTDTQYF
>.|TRBV30|TRBJ1-2|.
TGTGCCTGGAGCGCGGACAGAAGCTATGGCTACACCTTC
CAWSADRSYGYTF
>.|TRBV6-2/TRBV6-3|TRBJ2-6|.
TGTGCCAGCAGTTTAAGGGGGGACGGGGCCAACGTCCTGACTTTC
CASSLRGDGANVLTF
>.|TRBV19|TRBJ2-2|.
TGTGCCAGTAGTAGGGTCACGGGAACGAACACCGGGGAGCTGTTTTTT
CASSRVTGTNTGELFF
>.|TRBV5-1|TRBJ1-6|few
TGCGCCAGCAGCTCCCTAGCGGACGCTGGTAATTCACCCCTCCACTTT
CASSSLADAGNSPLHF
>TRBD1|TRBV5-4|TRBJ1-1|.
TGTGCCAGCAGCTGGGGACAGAGCGGGGGAAACACTGAAGCTTTCTTT
CASSWGQSGGNTEAFF
>TRBD1|TRBV6-1|TRBJ2-3|.
TGTGCCAGCAGTGAGGACAGGGGCGGCACAGATACGCAGTATTTT
CASSEDRGGTDTQYF
>.|TRBV28|TRBJ2-3|.
TGTGCCAGCAGTTTCCTAGTAGAGCAGTATTTT
CASSFLVEQYF
>.|TRBV30|TRBJ1-1|.
TGTGCCTGGGACTCGAAGGGCACTGAAGCTTTCTTT
CAWDSKGTEAFF
>.|TRBV21-1|TRBJ2-2|.
TGTGCCAGCAGCAAAGATCGGTCGAGCGGGAGTCCTGCCGGGGAGCTGTTTTTT
CASSKDRSSGSPAGELFF
>.|TRBV5-1|TRBJ1-1|.
TGCGCCAGCAGCTCACAGGGTGACGGCACTGAAGCTTTCTTT
CASSSQGDGTEAFF
>TRBD1|TRBV5-1|TRBJ1-1|.
TGCGCCAGCAGCTTAGACGGGCAGGGGGACACTGAAGCTTTCTTT
CASSLDGQGDTEAFF
>.|TRBV6-2/TRBV6-3|TRBJ2-7|.
TGTGCCAGCAGTCGTCTCAGGGTGATACAGGGCGAGCAGTACTTC
CASSRLRVIQGEQYF
>TRBD1|TRBV24-1|TRBJ2-3|.
TGTGCCACCAGCCTAGGGACAGGGGTTATCACTACGCAGTATTTT
CATSLGTGVITTQYF
>.|TRBV19|TRBJ1-5|.
TGTGCCAGTAGTATCAAGGTGAGCAATCAGCCCCAGCATTTT
CASSIKVSNQPQHF
>.|TRBV10-3|TRBJ1-3|.
TGTGCCATCAAAGGGGTGGAGGACACCATATATTTT
CAIKGVEDTIYF
>.|TRBV15|TRBJ1-2|once
TGTGCCACCAGCCAATCGTCCGGCGGTTTCTATGGCTACACCTTC
CATSQSSGGFYGYTF
>.|TRBV12-3/TRBV12-4|TRBJ1-5|.
TGTGCCAGCAGCCGCGGGGAGCAGCCCCAGCATTTT
CASSRGEQPQHF
>TRBD1|TRBV7-9|TRBJ1-2|.
TGTGCCAGCAAACGGGACAGGGGGTCCAATGGCTACACCTTC
CASKRDRGSNGYTF
>TRBD1|TRBV6-5|TRBJ1-2|.
TGTGCCAGCAGTACCACAGGGGGCGGCCACTATGGCTACACCTTC
CASSTTGGGHYGYTF
>.|TRBV6-5|TRBJ1-2|.
TGTGCCAGCTCCGGGGGGGAGGCCTATGGCTACACCTTC
CASSGGEAYGYTF
>.|TRBV18|TRBJ1-2|.
TGTGCCAGCTCACCCCCCTACACCTTC
CASSPPYTF
>TRBD2|TRBV6-1|TRBJ2-7|.
TGTGCCAGCAGTGGGGTCGGACTGACCGCTAGCGGGAGAGGAGGGGAGCAGTACTTC
CASSGVGLTASGRGGEQYF
>.|TRBV19|TRBJ1-3|.
TGTGCCAGTAGAAGCAGGGGTAGTGGAAACACCATATATTTT
CASRSRGSGNTIYF
>.|TRBV24-1|TRBJ1-3|.
TGTGCCACCTCCGGAGTTAATGGAAACACCATATATTTT
CATSGVNGNTIYF
>.|TRBV25-1|TRBJ1-5|.
TGTGCCAGCAGTGAACCGGCGGCGGCGCAGCCCCAGCATTTT
CASSEPAAAQPQHF
>TRBD2|TRBV9|TRBJ2-1|.
TGTGCCAGCAGCCTCGGACTAGCGGGATCTTCCTACAATGAGCAGTTCTTC
CASSLGLAGSSYNEQFF
>TRBD2|TRBV7-8|TRBJ2-2|.
TGTGCCAGCAGCTTCGCTAGCGGGAGCACCGGGGAGCTGTTTTTT
CASSFASGSTGELFF
>.|TRBV6-5|TRBJ2-4|once
TGTGCCAGCAGCCCCGTAGAACTAGCCAAAAACATTCAGTACTTC
CASSPVELAKNIQYF
>.|TRBV6-2/TRBV6-3|TRBJ1-5|.
TGTGCCAGCAGTTACTCGATTAATGACGGGGCATGGGGTCAGCCCCAGCATTTT
CASSYSINDGAWGQPQHF
>.|TRBV10-3|TRBJ2-7|.
TGTGCCACTACAGGCGAGTACGAGCAGTACTTC
CATTGEYEQYF
>.|TRBV4-3|TRBJ2-2|.
TGCGCCAGCAGCCAAGATAATTTCGCGGAATATAACACCGGGGAGCTGTTTTTT
CASSQDNFAEYNTGELFF
>.|TRBV18|TRBJ1-4|.
TGTGCCAGCTCTAGGGTAACTAATGAAAAACTGTTTTTT
CASSRVTNEKLFF
>TRBD1|TRBV27|TRBJ1-5|.
TGTGCCAGCAGTGGGACAGGGGGCGCGGGAGATCAGCCCCAGCATTTT
CASSGTGGAGDQPQHF
>.|TRBV7-2|TRBJ2-1|.
TGTGCCAGCAGCTTAGCAACTTTAAATGAGCAGTTCTTC
CASSLATLNEQFF
>TRBD2|TRBV7-2|TRBJ2-7|.
TGTGCCAGCAGCTTGGGGACTAGGACCGAGCAGTACTTC
CASSLGTRTEQYF
>TRBD2|TRBV19|TRBJ2-1|.
TGTGCCAGTAGTAGCCCCGGGAGCGGGAGTTCGGTTGAGCAGTTCTTC
CASSSPGSGSSVEQFF
>TRBD1|TRBV7-6|TRBJ2-5|.
TGTGCCAGCAGCGTCCCGGGACAGTCACTCCAAGAGACCCAGTACTTC
CASSVPGQSLQETQYF
>TRBD1|TRBV7-9|TRBJ2-6|.
TGTGCCAGCAGCCGGAGACAGGGGCGCCCTGGGGCCAACGTCCTGACTTTC
CASSRRQGRPGANVLTF
>.|TRBV24-1|TRBJ2-3|.
TGTGCCACCAGTAAGGAGGGCAAGACAGATACGCAGTATTTT
CATSKEGKTDTQYF
>.|TRBV2|TRBJ2-2|.
TGTGCCAGCAGTGGGCAGGGGGAGGCCGGGGAGCTGTTTTTT
CASSGQGEAGELFF
>.|TRBV28|TRBJ1-5|.
TGTGCCAGCATTCGGATCGGGGGGGCCCAGCATTTT
CASIRIGGAQHF
>.|TRBV18|TRBJ1-4|once
TGTGCCAGCTCGAAGATTTCTGGGGCAACTAATGAAAAACTGTTTTTT
CASSKISGATNEKLFF
>.|TRBV28|TRBJ2-3|.
TGTGCCAGCAGTTCCCCGCCCATGGCGGCCACAGATACGCAGTATTTT
CASSSPPMAATDTQYF
>TRBD2|TRBV28|TRBJ2-1|.
TGTGCCAGCAGTTCTAGCGGGAGTGACAATGAGCAGTTCTTC
CASSSSGSDNEQFF
>.|TRBV28|TRBJ2-7|.
TGTGCCAGCAATCGAGGGAGCGAGCAGTACTTC
CASNRGSEQYF
>TRBD2|TRBV6-5|TRBJ2-2|.
TGTGCCAGCAGCCCCGGACTAGCCGGGGCCGGGGAGCTGTTTTTT
CASSPGLAGAGELFF
>TRBD1|TRBV11-2|TRBJ1-1|.
TGTGCCAGCAGCTTAGGTACAGGGGAATACGCTTTCTTT
CASSLGTGEYAFF